Presented here are 18 T cell receptor beta chains from one specimen sequenced in a study of cytomegalovirus exposure and HLA in healthy donors (TCRdb year 2017). Preparation of the library involved the immunoSEQ multiplex PCR assay. The multiplex PCR relied on a mix of 60 forward primers for TCR Vbeta segments and 13 reverse primers for TCR Jbeta segments. Sourced from immuneACCESS, this table was stored by TCRdb with only in-frame sequences that have V and J called. A share of the clones is absent; for the studies checked, an unresolved V gene accounts for under half, and the remainder has no known explanation. This sample gives 120,000 or so clones in total; about 80% of them show up just once. Of the sample, approximately 0.97% is held by the ten largest clones. The source material was PBMCs. The receptors derive from a human donor in good health.

The chain uses TRBV5-1 and TRBJ2-3, with 10 bases fitting TRBD2. Germline CDR1 is SGHRS and CDR2 is YFSETQ. V trimming: 4 bases; J trimming: 5 bases; junction bases outside the gene matches: 7. This CDR3 is built from 15 residues. The CDR3 protein is CASSRSGGPEDTQYF. The CDR3 coding sequence is TGCGCCAGCAGCCGTAGCGGGGGGCCGGAAGATACGCAGTATTTT.

The chain has TRBV6-5 and TRBJ1-5; TRBD1 is a possible D gene (5 bases). CDR1 MNHEY and CDR2 SVGAGI come from the germline V gene. V was cut by 8 bases and J by 2 bases, with 13 bases left in between. The CDR3 has 14 amino acids. CDR3 nucleotides: TGTGCCAGCGGCGGGGGACGTCGCAATCAGCCCCAGCATTTT. Encoded protein: CASGGGRRNQPQHF.

This sequence joins TRBV4-2 and TRBJ2-5; 7 positions match TRBD2. CDR3 size: 15 residues. J lost 5 bases, V lost 0 bases, and 6 bases had no gene match. Germline loops: CDR1 LGHNA, CDR2 YNFKEQ. CDR3 sequence: CASSQESGGRETQYF. The CDR3 DNA follows: TGTGCCAGCAGCCAAGAGTCGGGGGGTCGGGAGACCCAGTACTTC.

V and J are TRBV25-1 and TRBJ2-3; 10 bases line up with TRBD1. Per germline, CDR1 MGHDK and CDR2 SYGVNS. This CDR3 contains 14 residues. J gave up 6 bases and V 4 bases, and 4 bases lay outside the gene matches. This CDR3 is CASSGQGAGDTQYF. The DNA for the CDR3 is TGTGCCAGCAGTGGACAGGGGGCAGGTGATACGCAGTATTTT.

The CDR3 nucleotides read TGCGCCAGCAGCTTGGGGGACAGGGGAGAGACCCAGTACTTC. It is translated as CASSLGDRGETQYF. V and J are TRBV5-1 and TRBJ2-5; 10 nucleotides line up with TRBD1. J lost 4 bases, V lost 0 bases, and 0 bases had no gene match. The CDR3 totals 14 residues. The germline CDR1 and CDR2 sequences are SGHRS and YFSETQ.

This chain joins TRBV28 and TRBJ1-5, with no clear D. Germline loops: CDR1 MDHEN, CDR2 SYDVKM. The CDR3 totals 15 residues. V gave up 8 bases and J gave up 1 base, with 15 bases separating them. CDR3 residues: CASRLHSRSNQPQHF. CDR3 nucleotide sequence: TGTGCCAGCCGTCTTCATTCCCGGAGCAATCAGCCCCAGCATTTT.

This chain uses TRBV28 with TRBJ2-1, with 10 bases that match TRBD2. In germline, CDR1 is MDHEN, CDR2 SYDVKM. This CDR3 spans 16 amino acids. With 3 bases clipped from V and 5 bases from J, the junction kept 7 bases outside the gene matches. The DNA for the CDR3 is TGTGCCAGCAGTTTCGAGTTAGCGGGGGGCGACAATGAGCAGTTCTTC. Translated: CASSFELAGGDNEQFF.

About this clone itself: One junction end does not reproduce the germline sequence, and a read error may be involved. The sample holds other DNA sequences that translate to the same CDR3. The chain combines TRBV4-1 with TRBJ2-7; TRBD1 matches 11 bases. Germline lookup yields CDR1 MGHRA and CDR2 YSYEKL. This CDR3 has 15 residues. The chain's CDR3 is CASSQDGTGGYEQYF. The CDR3 bases are TGTGCCAGCAGCCAAGATGGGACAGGGGGCTACGAGCAGTACTTC.

V usage is TRBV7-9 and J usage is TRBJ2-2; D is possibly TRBD2 (6 bases). The V end was cut by 5 bases, the J end by 2 bases, with 9 bases between. Germline V lookup: CDR1 SEHNR, CDR2 FQNEAQ (reference sequence). This CDR3 contains 14 residues. The CDR3 DNA sequence: TGTGCCAGCAGCGAGGGGACTAACACCGGGGAGCTGTTTTTT. This sequence encodes CASSEGTNTGELFF.

This sequence joins TRBV27 and TRBJ1-2; TRBD1 is a possible D gene (6 bases). Germline values: CDR1 MNHEY, CDR2 SMNVEV (reference sequence). Trimming took 6 bases from V and 0 from J, leaving 14 bases between them. The CDR3 has 15 amino acids. The CDR3 DNA reads as TGTGCCAGCAGGCCAGGGGTTGGAGCTAACTATGGCTACACCTTC. Its translation is CASRPGVGANYGYTF.

CDR3 DNA: TGTGCCAGCAGTTACTCGAGGGTGTACAATGAGCAGTTCTTC. It codes for CASSYSRVYNEQFF. The chain is built from TRBV6-5 and TRBJ2-1, with a weak D call TRBD2 (5 bases). The CDR3 is 14 residues long. Between the trimmed V and J ends, which lost 0 bases and 4 bases, there was a span of 7 bases. Germline CDR1 MNHEY, CDR2 SVGAGI.

The chain has TRBV2 and TRBJ2-3; TRBD2 aligns across 9 bases. Trimming cost V 0 bases and J 3 bases; bases outside gene matches: 22. CDR3 length: 22 residues. Germline V gene lookup returns CDR1 SNHLY and CDR2 FYNNEI. CDR3 bases: TGTGCCAGCAGTGAAGCATTGGAGGGGACTAGCTTAAACCCAGTGGGTACAGATACGCAGTATTTT. This translates into CASSEALEGTSLNPVGTDTQYF.

This clone has just a few counts. The CDR3 spells CASSEDRGRLYTEAFF. The CDR3 coding sequence is TGTGCCAGCAGCGAGGACAGGGGGCGATTGTACACTGAAGCTTTCTTT. The chain recombines TRBV5-6 with TRBJ1-1; 11 bases agree with TRBD1. Germline lookup yields CDR1 SGHDT and CDR2 YYEEEE. The CDR3 spans 16 residues. The V segment lost 4 bases and the J segment 3 bases; nucleotides outside the gene matches: 8. The entire variable domain, with the rest obtained from reference TRBV5-6 and TRBJ1-1, is as follows: DAGVTQSPTHLIKTRGQQVTLRCSPKSGHDTVSWYQQALGQGPQFIFQYYEEEERQRGNFPDRFSGHQFPNYSSELNVNALLLGDSALYLCASSEDRGRLYTEAFFGQGTRLTVV.

The chain joins TRBV21-1 to TRBJ2-1; TRBD1 is the table's D call, not checked against the DNA. TRBV21-1 is marked as a pseudogene. The CDR3 spans 14 residues. As DNA, the CDR3 is TGTGCCAGCAGGGAGGGGACAGGGATTGGTGAGCAGTTCTTC. It is translated as CASREGTGIGEQFF.

The chain recombines TRBV2 with TRBJ1-1; D call uncertain. Germline V gene sequence: CDR1 SNHLY, CDR2 FYNNEI. The CDR3 is 14 amino acids. V lost 4 bases, J lost 4 bases, and 13 bases lay in between. CDR3 DNA: TGTGCCAGCAGTGGCCTTGGAGGGAGCACTGAAGCTTTCTTT. The encoded protein is CASSGLGGSTEAFF.

The chain recombines TRBV7-3 with TRBJ2-1; the D gene is possibly TRBD2 (5 bases). The CDR3 is 16 residues long. Germline lookup yields CDR1 SGHTA and CDR2 FQGTGA. Trimming pared 3 bases from V and 1 base from J, leaving 13 bases between. The CDR3 here is CASSLDEGRSYNEQFF. CDR3 DNA: TGTGCCAGCAGCTTGGACGAGGGAAGGTCCTACAATGAGCAGTTCTTC.

This chain joins TRBV27 and TRBJ1-1; D remains ambiguous. Germline-derived CDR1 and CDR2 are MNHEY and SMNVEV (reference sequence). The length of the CDR3 is 16 residues. Trimming removed 5 bases at V and 1 base at J, with 17 bases between. CDR3 region: CASSPRPGLTNTEAFF. In nucleotides, the CDR3 is TGTGCCAGCAGTCCGCGACCCGGACTGACGAACACTGAAGCTTTCTTT.

The CDR3: CASSTGTSGATQYF. The CDR3 DNA reads as TGTGCCAGCAGCACCGGGACTAGCGGGGCGACCCAGTACTTC. This chain uses TRBV6-1 with TRBJ2-5, with TRBD2 identical over 13 bases. CDR1 is MNHNS and CDR2 is SASEGT in the germline V gene. The CDR3 extends over 14 amino acids. V lost 6 bases and J lost 7; bases outside the gene matches: 5.